These 20 T cell receptor beta chains were sequenced from one sample in a study of T cells in Graves' hyperthyroidism and ophthalmopathy. TCR beta CDR3 regions were amplified from RNA transcripts. With the HTBI primer set, the TCR CDR3 went through a first round of RT-PCR. TCRdb redid the calling of the multiplex PCR reads with MiXCR, one entry per CDR3 protein. Of some 800,000 distinct CDR3 sequences detected, roughly 37% appear once; the ten largest clones hold around 10%. The specimen was blood. Source of these receptors: a man aged 18 to 29 with Graves' hyperthyroidism.

As DNA, the CDR3 is TGTGCCAGCAGCGTAGGACAGGGCAAGGCCGGGGAGCTGTTTTTT. It yields the protein CASSVGQGKAGELFF. The rearrangement links TRBV9 to TRBJ2-2; TRBD1 matches at 7 bases. V dropped 0 bases and J dropped 6; count of bases not matched to a gene: 5. Germline CDR1 reads SGDLS; CDR2 reads YYNGEE. This CDR3 region has 15 residues.

The gene calls are TRBV4-1 and TRBJ2-7; tentative D call: TRBD2 (6 bases). Trimming shortened V by 1 base and J by 0 bases, and 19 bases separated the two germline ends. In germline, CDR1 is MGHRA, CDR2 YSYEKL. The CDR3 has 18 residues. DNA for the CDR3: TGCGCCAGCAGCCAAGTATCCGTAGCGGTAGGCGGCTCCTACGAGCAGTACTTC. Amino acids: CASSQVSVAVGGSYEQYF.

This clonotype was recorded at least ten times. This rearrangement joins TRBV6-1 to TRBJ1-5; no reliable D call. V was shortened by 6 bases and J by 0 bases, with 9 bases between the two germline ends. This CDR3 has 14 amino acids. Per germline, CDR1 MNHNS and CDR2 SASEGT. In DNA, the CDR3 is TGTGCCAGCAGACTGGCGGTTAGCAATCAGCCCCAGCATTTT. It yields the protein CASRLAVSNQPQHF.

This clonotype was observed at least ten times. V gene TRBV25-1 combines with J gene TRBJ2-2; TRBD2 aligns across 7 bases. The V segment lost 4 bases and the J segment 7 bases; nucleotides outside the gene matches: 9. The germline V gene encodes CDR1 MGHDK and CDR2 SYGVNS. The CDR3 runs to 15 residues. The CDR3 sequence is CASSVGGRGGGELFF. CDR3 coding DNA: TGTGCCAGCAGTGTTGGCGGGAGAGGAGGCGGGGAGCTGTTTTTT.

The gene calls are TRBV10-3 and TRBJ2-5, with a weak D call TRBD1 (5 bases). There are 12 residues in the CDR3. V lost 7 bases, J lost 0 bases, and 6 bases lay in between. Germline lookup yields CDR1 ENHRY and CDR2 SYGVKD. CDR3 sequence reads: CAIKGDQETQYF. CDR3 in DNA: TGTGCCATCAAAGGGGACCAAGAGACCCAGTACTTC.

Note on this clonotype: This may arise from a read error, as a much more abundant clone is one base away. The conserved final phenylalanine or tryptophan is absent from the CDR3, which likely points to a read error. Written as DNA, the CDR3 is TGTGCCAGTAGTCTGACCAACGGACACAATCAGCCCCAGCATTCT. It encodes CASSLTNGHNQPQHS. This rearrangement joins TRBV19 to TRBJ1-5, with D possibly TRBD1 on 5 matching bases. CDR3 size: 15 residues. Germline CDR1 LNHDA, CDR2 SQIVND (reference sequence). V shed 5 bases and J shed 3 bases, with 14 bases lying between them.

V gene TRBV20-1 combines with J gene TRBJ2-2, with 10 positions matching TRBD1. V was pared by 0 bases and J by 4 bases, with 5 bases of the junction left unmatched. This CDR3 is 16 amino acids long. CDR1 is DFQATT and CDR2 is SNEGSKA in the germline V gene (reference sequence). The CDR3 nucleotides are TGCAGTGCTAGAGAGGGTTGGACAGGGGGCACCGGGGAGCTGTTTTTT. It is translated as CSAREGWTGGTGELFF.

The rearrangement uses TRBV2 and TRBJ2-2; no clear D. The CDR3 runs 11 residues. Germline CDR1 is SNHLY and CDR2 is FYNNEI. The V gene lost 6 bases and the J gene lost 9 bases, with 8 bases spanning the gap. CDR3 sequence reads: CASSAGRELFF. The CDR3 DNA is TGTGCCAGCAGCGCCGGCAGGGAGCTGTTTTTT.

The chain links TRBV6-6 to TRBJ2-7; D may be TRBD1 (7 bases). Germline assignment: CDR1 MNHNY and CDR2 SVGAGI (reference sequence). The CDR3 is made up of 12 amino acids. V was clipped by 10 bases and J by 4 bases, with 14 bases between them. CDR3 protein: CAIKEGAYEQYF. The CDR3 DNA is TGTGCCATCAAGGAGGGGGCGTACGAGCAGTACTTC.

This clonotype was picked up many times. V usage is TRBV29-1 and J usage is TRBJ2-6; D might be TRBD1 (6 bases). This CDR3 region has 18 residues. Trimming stripped 4 bases from V and 0 bases from J, with 19 bases between. Germline V gives CDR1 SQVTM, CDR2 ANQGSEA. The CDR3 DNA reads TGCAGCGTTGGGGGGCTTTCGGAAAACCCCTCTGGGGCCAACGTCCTGACTTTC. This encodes CSVGGLSENPSGANVLTF. Full variable domain (remainder filled in from reference TRBV29-1 and TRBJ2-6): SAVISQKPSRDICQRGTSLTIQCQVDSQVTMMFWYRQQPGQSLTLIATANQGSEATYESGFVIDKFPISRPNLTFSTLTVSNMSPEDSSIYLCSVGGLSENPSGANVLTFGAGSRLTVL.

The table lists this clonotype with a few counts. This rearrangement joins TRBV4-1 to TRBJ1-5; TRBD1 matches at 8 bases. The V segment lost 4 bases and the J segment 8 bases; nucleotides outside the gene matches: 10. From germline, CDR1 is MGHRA and CDR2 YSYEKL. There are 15 residues in the CDR3. CDR3 region: CASSLSRTGREPQHF. DNA of the CDR3: TGCGCCAGCAGCCTAAGTCGGACAGGGCGTGAGCCCCAGCATTTT.

Of note for this clonotype: A read error may explain this, as a much larger clone is one base away. This sequence joins TRBV2 and TRBJ2-2; no clear D gene. V was shortened by 3 bases and J by 4 bases, with 12 bases between the two germline ends. The germline CDR1 and CDR2 sequences are SNHLY and FYNNEI. CDR3 length: 15 residues. The CDR3 nucleotides read TGTGCCAGCAGTGATTCTGTATATTCCACCGGGGAGCTGTTTTTT. Its translation is CASSDSVYSTGELFF. Supplemented by reference TRBV2 and TRBJ2-2, the full variable domain reads EPEVTQTPSHQVTQMGQEVILRCVPISNHLYFYWYRQILGQKVEFLVSFYNNEISEKSEIFDDQFSVERPDGSNFTLKIRSTKLEDSAMYFCASSDSVYSTGELFFGEGSRLTVL.

V and J are TRBV20-1 and TRBJ1-6; D is possibly TRBD1 (5 bases). Trimming left V 5 bases short and J 0 bases short, with 14 bases between. From germline, CDR1 is DFQATT and CDR2 SNEGSKA (reference sequence). The CDR3 sequence is 16 residues long. CDR3 sequence (DNA): TGCAGTGCTCCCCGTGGGGGAAGCTCCTATAATTCACCCCTCCACTTT. Its translation is CSAPRGGSSYNSPLHF.

This clonotype has at least ten counts. The V gene is TRBV9, the J gene TRBJ1-4; D call uncertain. This CDR3 has 14 residues. Germline assignment: CDR1 SGDLS and CDR2 YYNGEE. V lost 0 bases and J 4 bases, leaving 7 bases between the germline ends. The CDR3 reads CASSVDGLNEKLFF. The CDR3 DNA reads as TGTGCCAGCAGCGTAGACGGGCTTAATGAAAAACTGTTTTTT.

Regarding this clonotype: This clone may be a read error of a much larger clone one base away. The CDR3 DNA sequence: TGTACCAGCAGTTACTCGGCCAGGAACACTGAAGCTTTCTTT. It encodes CTSSYSARNTEAFF. The chain combines TRBV6-5 with TRBJ1-1; D is uncertain. The V gene's germline CDR1 is MNHEY and CDR2 SVGAGI. The CDR3 is 14 residues long.

The V gene is TRBV5-1, the J gene TRBJ2-7; D possibly uses TRBD1 or TRBD2 (7 bases each). V lost 4 bases to trimming and J lost 3 bases, with 17 bases between them. Germline V CDR1 and CDR2: SGHRS, YFSETQ. CDR3 length: 15 amino acids. CDR3 DNA: TGCGCCAGCAGCCTAGAGGGAGGGGGCGGCTACGAGCAGTACTTC. Translated: CASSLEGGGGYEQYF.

In this sample, this clonotype turned up many times. The chain employs TRBV10-3 and TRBJ1-1, with 7 bases lining up with TRBD1. Trimming took 8 bases from V and 2 from J; bases not matched to a gene: 8. Looked up from germline, CDR1 is ENHRY and CDR2 is SYGVKD. This CDR3 spans 14 amino acids. The CDR3 sequence: CAIGEGASNTEAFF. In DNA form, the CDR3 reads TGTGCCATCGGAGAGGGGGCTTCAAACACTGAAGCTTTCTTT.

This clonotype was counted once. The chain combines TRBV7-9 with TRBJ1-2; TRBD1 aligns across 8 bases. CDR1 and CDR2 (germline): SEHNR, FQNEAQ (reference sequence). This CDR3 comprises 14 residues. After removal of 5 bases from V and 8 bases from J, the junction contained 10 bases not matched to a gene. The CDR3 loop is CASSAGQGVVGYTF. CDR3 sequence (DNA): TGTGCCAGCAGCGCCGGACAGGGAGTGGTCGGCTACACCTTC.

This clonotype was seen more than once but under ten times. The CDR3 spells CASSLDRTGIYEQYF. For the CDR3, the DNA is TGTGCCAGCAGCTTAGATAGGACAGGAATCTACGAGCAGTACTTC. This sequence joins TRBV7-2 and TRBJ2-7, with 7 nucleotides matching TRBD1. This CDR3 comprises 15 residues. The trim removed 1 base at V and 3 bases at J, leaving 6 bases unmatched. Germline V gives CDR1 SGHTA, CDR2 FQGNSA.

On this clonotype: This may come from a read error, since a much larger clone is one base off. The chain joins TRBV20-1 to TRBJ1-5; 7 nucleotides agree with TRBD1. Germline V gene lookup returns CDR1 DFQATT and CDR2 SNEGSKA (reference sequence). The CDR3 is 15 residues long. The DNA of the CDR3 is TGCAGTGCTGGAGAATGGGGACAGAACAATCAGCCCCAGCATTTT. Amino acid sequence: CSAGEWGQNNQPQHF.